Following are 15 T cell receptor beta chains from one sample sequenced in a study of human T cells and chemical hapten exposure. Time point indicated: patch test 1, 2 weeks after DPC sensitization. This sample's treatment: therapeutic diphenylcyclopropenone sensitization with weekly scalp DPC. TCRdb fed the RACE reads into MiXCR, producing one record per CDR3 protein. The table has 380,000 or so distinct CDR3 sequences, more than 4.5% seen once. The material sequenced was whole blood, taken in connection with sensitization to the hapten diphenylcyclopropenone (DPC). The source is a woman aged 45-59 years with alopecia areata. Some clones in this sample may be carry-over from other donors' samples.

CDR3 coding DNA: TGTGCCAGCAGCCAAGGGGGGGGCTCTGGCTACACCTTC. This translates into CASSQGGGSGYTF. V is TRBV27 and J is TRBJ1-2, with D perhaps TRBD1 (6 bases). The CDR3 is made up of 13 amino acids. Per the germline V gene, CDR1 is MNHEY and CDR2 is SMNVEV (reference sequence). The V end lost 6 bases, the J end lost 7 bases, and 15 bases lay between the germline ends.

The V gene is TRBV27, the J gene TRBJ2-1; 7 bases match TRBD1. The CDR3 has 15 amino acids. Germline V gene sequence: CDR1 MNHEY, CDR2 SMNVEV (reference sequence). The V segment lost 4 bases and the J segment 8 bases; nucleotides outside the gene matches: 11. CDR3 protein: CASSSHRGTYDEQFF. Here the CDR3 DNA reads TGTGCCAGCAGTTCTCACAGGGGAACGTACGATGAGCAGTTCTTC.

This clonotype was counted ten times or more. The chain carries TRBV11-2 and TRBJ2-5; 7 positions match TRBD1. The CDR3 totals 15 residues. CDR1 SGHAT and CDR2 FQNNGV come from the germline V gene. V lost 3 bases, J lost 2 bases, and 6 bases stayed unmatched. The CDR3, as DNA: TGTGCCAGCAGCTTGGGACAGTTAATACAAGAGACCCAGTACTTC. Its protein is CASSLGQLIQETQYF.

The table lists this clonotype with many counts. The genes are TRBV21-1 and TRBJ1-5; the table gives TRBD1 as D, unverified against the DNA. TRBV21-1 is noted as a pseudogene. This CDR3 has 17 amino acids. The CDR3 reads CASRAALGVKGNQPQHF. For the CDR3, the DNA is TGTGCCAGCAGGGCCGCGCTGGGGGTAAAGGGCAATCAGCCCCAGCATTTT.

This clonotype turned up a few times. The J gene is TRBJ2-2, the V gene TRBV7-2; tentatively, D is TRBD1 (5 bases). This CDR3 spans 14 amino acids. From germline, CDR1 is SGHTA and CDR2 FQGNSA. V was shortened by 1 base and J by 5 bases, with 8 bases between the two germline ends. CDR3 in amino acids: CASSLEGETGELFF. The CDR3 nucleotides read TGTGCCAGCAGCTTAGAAGGGGAAACCGGGGAGCTGTTTTTT.

The V call is TRBV20-1, the J call TRBJ2-1; D gene uncertain. V lost 5 bases, J lost 6 bases, and 11 bases lay in between. The CDR3 is made up of 12 amino acids. CDR1 is DFQATT, CDR2 SNEGSKA, per germline (reference sequence). The CDR3: CSAVFRPNEQFF. DNA of the CDR3: TGCAGTGCTGTGTTCCGGCCCAATGAGCAGTTCTTC.

This clonotype came up a few times. The genes are TRBV29-1 and TRBJ2-3, with 9 bases identical to TRBD2. CDR3 length: 13 residues. Germline values: CDR1 SQVTM, CDR2 ANQGSEA. The CDR3 reads CSILAGGTDTQYF. In nucleotides, the CDR3 is TGCAGTATACTAGCGGGCGGCACAGATACGCAGTATTTT.

With respect to this clonotype: Since a much larger clone is just one base distant, this may be a read error. The chain has TRBV7-2 and TRBJ2-7; 8 bases agree with TRBD1. CDR1 SGHTA and CDR2 FQGNSA come from the germline V gene. This CDR3 comprises 15 residues. The CDR3 sequence is CASSPQGTGMYGQYF. The CDR3, as DNA: TGTGCCAGCAGTCCCCAGGGGACAGGAATGTACGGGCAGTACTTC.

The table lists this clonotype with a few counts. The chain employs TRBV4-3 and TRBJ2-3, with D tentatively TRBD2 (5 bases). CDR3 length: 15 amino acids. V was clipped by 1 base and J by 4 bases, with 12 bases between them. Looked up from germline, CDR1 is LGHNA and CDR2 is YSLEER. CDR3 coding DNA: TGCGCCAGCAGCCAAGCGGCGCTAGCCCCAGATACGCAGTATTTT. Translating gives CASSQAALAPDTQYF.

This clonotype was recorded many times. This sequence joins TRBV29-1 and TRBJ1-1; D is perhaps TRBD1 (5 bases). CDR3 length: 13 amino acids. The V and J ends lost 4 bases and 0 bases respectively, with 9 bases between them. Germline V gives CDR1 SQVTM, CDR2 ANQGSEA. This CDR3 is CSVVGGVNTEAFF. Here the CDR3 DNA reads TGCAGCGTTGTGGGGGGGGTGAACACTGAAGCTTTCTTT.

The sample holds many counts of this clonotype. This chain uses TRBV29-1 with TRBJ2-7; TRBD2 matches at 12 bases. V was pared by 7 bases and J by 6 bases, with 4 bases of the junction left unmatched. Germline-derived CDR1 and CDR2 are SQVTM and ANQGSEA. The CDR3 has 12 residues. The CDR3 sequence is CSGRTSGTEQYF. DNA for the CDR3: TGCAGCGGGCGGACTAGCGGGACCGAGCAGTACTTC.

This clonotype was seen many times. Here the CDR3 reads CASSPQDHMNTEAFF. The CDR3 DNA sequence: TGCGCCAGCAGCCCACAGGACCACATGAACACTGAAGCTTTCTTT. The V call is TRBV5-1, the J call TRBJ1-1; possibly TRBD1 for D (5 bases). The CDR3 is 15 amino acids. The V gene lost 4 bases and the J gene lost 0 bases, with 13 bases spanning the gap. Germline V gene lookup returns CDR1 SGHRS and CDR2 YFSETQ.

This clonotype was recorded a few times. The chain is built from TRBV25-1 and TRBJ2-7; 8 positions match TRBD1. Germline CDR1 is MGHDK and CDR2 is SYGVNS. V was clipped by 5 bases and J by 3 bases; unmatched bases: 6. CDR3 length: 14 amino acids. The CDR3 loop is CASSTRTGFYEQYF. The CDR3 DNA sequence: TGTGCCAGCAGTACCAGGACAGGGTTCTACGAGCAGTACTTC.

The sample holds many counts of this clonotype. The CDR3 coding sequence is TGTGCCAGCAGCTTAGACTTATCAAGTTTGGCCCGCTACACCTTC. Its translation: CASSLDLSSLARYTF. The chain couples TRBV11-2 to TRBJ1-2; no clear D gene. This CDR3 is 15 amino acids long. CDR1 is SGHAT, CDR2 FQNNGV, per germline. The V end was cut by 0 bases, the J end by 9 bases, with 17 bases between.

This clonotype was found many times. The chain carries TRBV24-1 and TRBJ2-6, with a weak D call TRBD1 (7 bases). CDR3 length equals 18 residues. The ends were cut back, 5 bases at V and 0 bases at J, with 16 bases in the middle. The germline V gene encodes CDR1 KGHDR and CDR2 SFDVKD. The chain's CDR3 is CATSAGGRGISGANVLTF. The DNA for the CDR3 is TGTGCCACCAGTGCAGGGGGACGGGGGATCTCTGGGGCCAACGTCCTGACTTTC.